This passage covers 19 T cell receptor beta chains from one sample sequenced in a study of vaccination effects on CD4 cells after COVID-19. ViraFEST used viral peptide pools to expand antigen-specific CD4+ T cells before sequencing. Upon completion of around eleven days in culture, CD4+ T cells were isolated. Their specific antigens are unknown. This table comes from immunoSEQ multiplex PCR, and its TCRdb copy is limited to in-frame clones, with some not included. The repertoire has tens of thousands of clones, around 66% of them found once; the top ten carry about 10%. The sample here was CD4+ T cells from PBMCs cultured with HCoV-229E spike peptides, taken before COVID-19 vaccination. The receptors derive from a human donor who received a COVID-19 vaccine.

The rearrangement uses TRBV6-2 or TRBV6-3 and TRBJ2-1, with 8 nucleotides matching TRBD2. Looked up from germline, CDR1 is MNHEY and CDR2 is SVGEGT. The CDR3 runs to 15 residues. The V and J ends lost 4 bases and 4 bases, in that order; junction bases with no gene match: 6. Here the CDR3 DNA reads TGTGCCAGCAGTTCGGAGCGGGAGATTTACAATGAGCAGTTCTTC. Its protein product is CASSSEREIYNEQFF.

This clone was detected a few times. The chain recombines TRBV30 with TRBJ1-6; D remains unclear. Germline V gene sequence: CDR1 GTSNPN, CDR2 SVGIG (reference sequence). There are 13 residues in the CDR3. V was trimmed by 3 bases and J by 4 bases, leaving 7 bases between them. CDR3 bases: TGTGCCTGGAGGGTACAGTATAATTCACCCCTCCACTTT. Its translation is CAWRVQYNSPLHF.

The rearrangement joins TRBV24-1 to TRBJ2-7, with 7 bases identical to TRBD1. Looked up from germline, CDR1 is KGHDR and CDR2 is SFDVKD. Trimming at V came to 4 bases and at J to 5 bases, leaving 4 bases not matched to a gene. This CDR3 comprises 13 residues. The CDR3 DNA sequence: TGTGCCACCAGTGAGGCAGGGGGAGACGAGCAGTACTTC. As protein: CATSEAGGDEQYF.

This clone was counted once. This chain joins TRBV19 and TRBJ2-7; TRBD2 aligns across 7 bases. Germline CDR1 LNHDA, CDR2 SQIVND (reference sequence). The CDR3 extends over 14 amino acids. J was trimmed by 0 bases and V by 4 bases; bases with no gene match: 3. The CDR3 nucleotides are TGTGCCAGTAGTACCCGCGGGGGCTCCTACGAGCAGTACTTC. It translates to CASSTRGGSYEQYF.

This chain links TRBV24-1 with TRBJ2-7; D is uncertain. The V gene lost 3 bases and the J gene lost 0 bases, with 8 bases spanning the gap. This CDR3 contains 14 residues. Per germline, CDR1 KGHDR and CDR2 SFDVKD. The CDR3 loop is CATSDPRSSYEQYF. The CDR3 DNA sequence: TGTGCCACCAGTGATCCAAGGAGCTCCTACGAGCAGTACTTC.

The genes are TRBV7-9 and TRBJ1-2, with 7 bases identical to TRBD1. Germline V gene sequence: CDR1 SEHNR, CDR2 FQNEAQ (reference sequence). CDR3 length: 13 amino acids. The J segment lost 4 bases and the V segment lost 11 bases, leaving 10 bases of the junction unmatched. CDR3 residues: CAGSTGNGYGYTF. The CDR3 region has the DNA TGTGCCGGATCGACAGGGAACGGCTATGGCTACACCTTC.

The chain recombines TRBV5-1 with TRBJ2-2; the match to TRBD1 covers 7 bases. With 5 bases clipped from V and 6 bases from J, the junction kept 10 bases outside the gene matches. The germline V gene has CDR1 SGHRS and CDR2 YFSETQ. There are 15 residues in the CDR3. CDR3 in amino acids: CASSYSGTVAGELFF. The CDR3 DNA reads TGCGCCAGCAGTTATTCCGGGACAGTGGCCGGGGAGCTGTTTTTT. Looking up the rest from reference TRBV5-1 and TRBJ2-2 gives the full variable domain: KAGVTQTPRYLIKTRGQQVTLSCSPISGHRSVSWYQQTPGQGLQFLFEYFSETQRNKGNFPGRFSGRQFSNSRSEMNVSTLELGDSALYLCASSYSGTVAGELFFGEGSRLTVL.

CDR3 bases: TGTGCCAGCAGTGAAGGTGGGCTGATCTCTGGAAACACCATATATTTT. Translation: CASSEGGLISGNTIYF. The genes are TRBV2 and TRBJ1-3; D gene unclear. With 1 base removed from V and 0 bases from J, the gap between germline ends came to 10 bases. Germline values: CDR1 SNHLY, CDR2 FYNNEI. The CDR3 has 16 residues. The full variable domain, with the rest looked up from reference TRBV2 and TRBJ1-3, is EPEVTQTPSHQVTQMGQEVILRCVPISNHLYFYWYRQILGQKVEFLVSFYNNEISEKSEIFDDQFSVERPDGSNFTLKIRSTKLEDSAMYFCASSEGGLISGNTIYFGEGSWLTVV.

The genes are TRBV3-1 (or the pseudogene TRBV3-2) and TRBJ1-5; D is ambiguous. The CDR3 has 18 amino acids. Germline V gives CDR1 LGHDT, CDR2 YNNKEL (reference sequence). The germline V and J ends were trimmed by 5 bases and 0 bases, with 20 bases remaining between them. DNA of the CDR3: TGTGCCAGCAGCTTAAGCACCATAGGGCTCAATAGCAATCAGCCCCAGCATTTT. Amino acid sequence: CASSLSTIGLNSNQPQHF.

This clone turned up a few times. CDR3 DNA sequence: TGTGCCAGCGGCAGTAGCGGGGCAGATACGCAGTATTTT. Its protein product is CASGSSGADTQYF. The chain carries TRBV7-9 and TRBJ2-3; TRBD2 agrees at 8 bases. The CDR3 is made up of 13 amino acids. The germline V gene has CDR1 SEHNR and CDR2 FQNEAQ (reference sequence). Trimming removed 8 bases from V and 4 bases from J; junction bases left unmatched: 5.

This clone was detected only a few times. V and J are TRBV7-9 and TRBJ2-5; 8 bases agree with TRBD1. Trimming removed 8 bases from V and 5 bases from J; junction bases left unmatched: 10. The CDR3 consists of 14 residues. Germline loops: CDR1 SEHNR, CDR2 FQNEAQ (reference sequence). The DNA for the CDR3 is TGTGCCAGCTTACGACAGGGGCGGAGGGAGACCCAGTACTTC. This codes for CASLRQGRRETQYF.

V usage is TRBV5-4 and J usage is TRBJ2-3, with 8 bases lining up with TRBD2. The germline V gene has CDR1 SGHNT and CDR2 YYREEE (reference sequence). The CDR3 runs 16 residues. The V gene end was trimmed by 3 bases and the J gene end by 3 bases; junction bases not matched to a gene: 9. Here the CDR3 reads CASSSLLLADTDTQYF. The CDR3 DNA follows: TGTGCCAGCAGCTCCCTCTTACTAGCGGATACAGATACGCAGTATTTT. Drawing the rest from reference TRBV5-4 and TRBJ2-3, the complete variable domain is ETGVTQSPTHLIKTRGQQVTLRCSSQSGHNTVSWYQQALGQGPQFIFQYYREEENGRGNFPPRFSGLQFPNYSSELNVNALELDDSALYLCASSSLLLADTDTQYFGPGTRLTVL.

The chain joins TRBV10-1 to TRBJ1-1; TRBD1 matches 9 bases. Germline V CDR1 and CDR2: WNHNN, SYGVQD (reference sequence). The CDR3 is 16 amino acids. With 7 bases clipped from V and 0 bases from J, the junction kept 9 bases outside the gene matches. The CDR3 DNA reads TGCGCCAGCAAGCCGGGACAGGGCGGCATGAACACTGAAGCTTTCTTT. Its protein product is CASKPGQGGMNTEAFF.

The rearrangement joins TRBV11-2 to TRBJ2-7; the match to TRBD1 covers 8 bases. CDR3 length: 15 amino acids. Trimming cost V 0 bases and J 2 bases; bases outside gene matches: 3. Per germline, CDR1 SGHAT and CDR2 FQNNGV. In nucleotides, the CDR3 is TGTGCCAGCAGCTTAGAGGGGACAGGAGCCTACGAGCAGTACTTC. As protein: CASSLEGTGAYEQYF.

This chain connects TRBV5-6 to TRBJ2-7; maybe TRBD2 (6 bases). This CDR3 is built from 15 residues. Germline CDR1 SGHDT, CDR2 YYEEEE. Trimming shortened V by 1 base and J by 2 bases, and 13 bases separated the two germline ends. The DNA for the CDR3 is TGTGCCAGCAGCTTGAGACGGGAGTGGACCTACGAGCAGTACTTC. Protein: CASSLRREWTYEQYF.

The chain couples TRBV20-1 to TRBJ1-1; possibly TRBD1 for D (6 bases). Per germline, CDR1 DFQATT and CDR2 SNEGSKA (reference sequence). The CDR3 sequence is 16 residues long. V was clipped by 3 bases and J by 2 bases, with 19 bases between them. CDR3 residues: CSASLQGQRGNTEAFF. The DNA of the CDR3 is TGCAGTGCTAGTCTTCAGGGGCAGCGGGGAAACACTGAAGCTTTCTTT.

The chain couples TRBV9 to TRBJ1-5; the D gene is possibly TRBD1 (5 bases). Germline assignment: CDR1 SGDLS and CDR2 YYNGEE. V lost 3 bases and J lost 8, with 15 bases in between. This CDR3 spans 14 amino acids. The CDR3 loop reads CASSARDATKPQHF. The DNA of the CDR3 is TGTGCCAGCAGCGCCCGGGACGCAACAAAGCCCCAGCATTTT.

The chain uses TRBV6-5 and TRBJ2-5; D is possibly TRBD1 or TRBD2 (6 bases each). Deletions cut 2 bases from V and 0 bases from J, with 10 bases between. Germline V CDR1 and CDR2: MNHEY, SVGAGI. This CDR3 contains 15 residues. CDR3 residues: CASSYRGGYQETQYF. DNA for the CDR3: TGTGCCAGCAGTTACCGAGGGGGGTACCAAGAGACCCAGTACTTC.

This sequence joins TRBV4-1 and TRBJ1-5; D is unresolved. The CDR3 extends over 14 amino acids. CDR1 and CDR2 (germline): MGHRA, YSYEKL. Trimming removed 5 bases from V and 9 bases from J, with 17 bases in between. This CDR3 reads CASSRLPGSRPQHF. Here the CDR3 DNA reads TGCGCCAGCAGCAGGCTGCCCGGCAGCCGGCCCCAGCATTTT.